The T cell receptor beta chain under discussion was sequenced for a study of molecular identifiers for immune sequencing clone quantification. Notes on the study in general: Clones above 20 RNA copies contained over 97% of effector molecules but under 1% of naive ones.

TCRdb ran MiXCR on the PCR reads and lists one entry per CDR3 protein. The data contain around 300,000 distinct CDR3 sequences, roughly 24% of them singletons. Germline V gene sequence: CDR1 SEHNR, CDR2 FQNEAQ (reference sequence). V lost 5 bases and J 1 base, leaving 8 bases between the germline ends. This CDR3 contains 13 residues. Sorting isolated naive CD8 T cells as CD8+CD4-CCR7+CD45RA+ events. In this sample, this clonotype turned up a few times. Its antigen is unidentified. The receptor comes from a human donor in good health. Some libraries in this study had Jurkat cell RNA spiked in. The chain uses TRBV7-9 and TRBJ1-1; D gene uncertain. The sample comprised naive CD8+ T cells from blood, with Jurkat cell RNA spiked in. Documented subset: FACS-sorted CD8+CD4-CCR7+CD45RA+ naive T cells. The chain's CDR3 is CASSLPPNTEAFF. The CDR3 DNA reads TGTGCCAGCAGCCTGCCCCCGAACACTGAAGCTTTCTTT.